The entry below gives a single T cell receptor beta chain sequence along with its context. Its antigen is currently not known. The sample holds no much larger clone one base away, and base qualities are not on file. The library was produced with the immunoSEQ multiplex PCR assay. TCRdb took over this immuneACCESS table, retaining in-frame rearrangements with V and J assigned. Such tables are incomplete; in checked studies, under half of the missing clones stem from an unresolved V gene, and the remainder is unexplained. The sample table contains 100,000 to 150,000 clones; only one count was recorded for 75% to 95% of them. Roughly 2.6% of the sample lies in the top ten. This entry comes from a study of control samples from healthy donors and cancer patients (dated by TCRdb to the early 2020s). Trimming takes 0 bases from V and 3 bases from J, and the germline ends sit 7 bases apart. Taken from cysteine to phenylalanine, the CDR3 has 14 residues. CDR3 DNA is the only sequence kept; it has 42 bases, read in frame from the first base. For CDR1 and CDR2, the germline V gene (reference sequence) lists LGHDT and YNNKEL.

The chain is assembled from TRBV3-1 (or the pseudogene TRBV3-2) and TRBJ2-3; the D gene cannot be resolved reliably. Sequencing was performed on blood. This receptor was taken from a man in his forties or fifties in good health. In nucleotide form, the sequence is TGTGCCAGCAGCCAAGAGGGTTTAACAGATACGCAGTATTTT. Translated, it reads CASSQEGLTDTQYF.